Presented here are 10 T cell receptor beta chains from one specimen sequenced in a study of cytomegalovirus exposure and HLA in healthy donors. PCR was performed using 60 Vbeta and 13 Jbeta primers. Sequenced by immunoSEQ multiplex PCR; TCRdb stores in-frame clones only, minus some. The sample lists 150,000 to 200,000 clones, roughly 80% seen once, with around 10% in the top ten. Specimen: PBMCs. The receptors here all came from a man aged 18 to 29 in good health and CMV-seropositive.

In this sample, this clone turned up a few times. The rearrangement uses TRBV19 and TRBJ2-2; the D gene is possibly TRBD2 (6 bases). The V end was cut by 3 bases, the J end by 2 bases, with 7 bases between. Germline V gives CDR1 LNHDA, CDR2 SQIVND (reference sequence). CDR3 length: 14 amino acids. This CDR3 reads CASSIGLNTGELFF. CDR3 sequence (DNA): TGTGCCAGTAGTATTGGACTAAACACCGGGGAGCTGTTTTTT.

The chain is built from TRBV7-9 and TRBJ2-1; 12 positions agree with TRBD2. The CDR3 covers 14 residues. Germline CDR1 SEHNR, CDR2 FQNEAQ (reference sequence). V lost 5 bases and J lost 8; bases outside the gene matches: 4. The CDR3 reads CASSRLAGDDEQFF. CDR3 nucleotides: TGTGCCAGCAGCCGACTAGCGGGAGACGATGAGCAGTTCTTC.

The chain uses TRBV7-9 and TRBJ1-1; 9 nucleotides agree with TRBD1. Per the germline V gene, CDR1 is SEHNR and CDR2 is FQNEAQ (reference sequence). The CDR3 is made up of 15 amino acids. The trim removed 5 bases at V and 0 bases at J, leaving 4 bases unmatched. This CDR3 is CASSLGQGMNTEAFF. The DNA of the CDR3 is TGTGCCAGCAGCCTGGGACAGGGAATGAACACTGAAGCTTTCTTT.

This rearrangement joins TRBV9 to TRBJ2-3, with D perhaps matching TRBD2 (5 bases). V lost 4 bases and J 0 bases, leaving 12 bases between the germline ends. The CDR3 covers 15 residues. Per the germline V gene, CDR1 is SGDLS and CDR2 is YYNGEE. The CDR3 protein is CASSPTPGSTDTQYF. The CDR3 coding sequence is TGTGCCAGCAGCCCCACACCGGGAAGCACAGATACGCAGTATTTT.

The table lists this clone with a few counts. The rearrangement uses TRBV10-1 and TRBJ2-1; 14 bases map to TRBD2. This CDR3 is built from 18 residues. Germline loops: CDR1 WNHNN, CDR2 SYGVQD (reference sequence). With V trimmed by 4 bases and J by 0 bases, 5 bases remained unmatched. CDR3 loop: CASSGGLAGVGSYNEQFF. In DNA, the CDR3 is TGCGCCAGCAGTGGGGGACTAGCGGGAGTGGGCTCCTACAATGAGCAGTTCTTC.

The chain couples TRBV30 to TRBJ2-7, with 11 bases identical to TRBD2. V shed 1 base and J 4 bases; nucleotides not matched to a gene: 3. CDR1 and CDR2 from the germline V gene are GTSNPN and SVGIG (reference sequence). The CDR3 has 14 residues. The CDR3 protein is CAWSGLAGRYEQYF. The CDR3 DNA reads TGTGCCTGGAGTGGACTAGCGGGACGATACGAGCAGTACTTC.

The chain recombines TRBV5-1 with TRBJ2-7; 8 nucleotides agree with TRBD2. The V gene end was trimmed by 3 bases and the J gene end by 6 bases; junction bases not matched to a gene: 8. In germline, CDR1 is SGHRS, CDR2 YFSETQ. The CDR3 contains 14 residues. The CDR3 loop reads CASSSASGLSEQYF. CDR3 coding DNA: TGCGCCAGCAGCTCGGCTAGCGGGCTGAGCGAGCAGTACTTC.

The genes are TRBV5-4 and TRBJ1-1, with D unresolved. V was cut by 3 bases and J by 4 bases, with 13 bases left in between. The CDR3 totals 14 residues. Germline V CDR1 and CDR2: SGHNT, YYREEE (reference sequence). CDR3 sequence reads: CASSSLVESTEAFF. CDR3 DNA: TGTGCCAGCAGCTCCCTGGTCGAGAGCACTGAAGCTTTCTTT.

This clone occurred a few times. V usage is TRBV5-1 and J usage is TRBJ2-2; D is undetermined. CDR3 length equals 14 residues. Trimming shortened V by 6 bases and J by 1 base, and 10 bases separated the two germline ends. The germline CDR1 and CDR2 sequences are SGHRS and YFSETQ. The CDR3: CASTRERNTGELFF. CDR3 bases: TGCGCCAGCACGAGAGAGCGGAACACCGGGGAGCTGTTTTTT.

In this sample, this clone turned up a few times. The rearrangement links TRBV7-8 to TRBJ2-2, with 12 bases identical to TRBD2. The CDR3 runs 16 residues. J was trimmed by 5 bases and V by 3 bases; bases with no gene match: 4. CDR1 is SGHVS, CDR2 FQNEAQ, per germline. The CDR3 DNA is TGTGCCAGCAGCTTGACTAGCGGGAGTATTACCGGGGAGCTGTTTTTT. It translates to CASSLTSGSITGELFF.